The T cell receptor (beta chain) described here comes from a study of radiotherapy plus CTLA-4 blockade in lung cancer. Study-level information: Of the patients, about 20% showed objective responses and roughly 30% attained disease control.

V was pared by 1 base and J by 2 bases, with 13 bases between. The germline V gene has CDR1 SGHDT and CDR2 YYEEEE. CDR3 length: 15 amino acids. The repertoire was sequenced with immunoSEQ multiplex PCR; TCRdb's copy has only in-frame clones and lacks some. The sample consists of tens of thousands of clones, approximately 82% of them appearing once. Sequences were derived from peripheral blood, sampled from a patient treated with radiotherapy plus ipilimumab. The TCR comes from a human donor with non-small cell lung cancer who had stable disease on radiotherapy plus ipilimumab. This chain links TRBV5-6 with TRBJ2-7; D may match TRBD1 or TRBD2 (5 bases each). The CDR3 sequence is CASSLMGPTPYEQYV. CDR3 DNA: TGTGCCAGCAGCTTGATGGGACCTACCCCCTACGAGCAGTACGTC.